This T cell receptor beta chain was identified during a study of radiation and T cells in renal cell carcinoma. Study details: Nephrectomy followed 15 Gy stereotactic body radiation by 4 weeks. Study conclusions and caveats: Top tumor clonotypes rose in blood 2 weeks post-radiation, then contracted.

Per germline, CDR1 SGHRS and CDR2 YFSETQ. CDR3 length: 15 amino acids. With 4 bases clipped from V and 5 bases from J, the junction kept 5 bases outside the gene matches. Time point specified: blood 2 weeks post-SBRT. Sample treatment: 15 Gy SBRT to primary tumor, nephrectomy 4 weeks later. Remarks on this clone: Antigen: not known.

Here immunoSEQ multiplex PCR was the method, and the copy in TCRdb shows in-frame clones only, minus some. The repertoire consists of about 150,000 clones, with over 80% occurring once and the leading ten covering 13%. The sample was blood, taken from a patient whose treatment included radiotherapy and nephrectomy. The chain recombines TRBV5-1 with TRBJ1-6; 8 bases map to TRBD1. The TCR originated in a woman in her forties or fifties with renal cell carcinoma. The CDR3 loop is CASSPSGQDNSPLHF. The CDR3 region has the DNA TGCGCCAGCAGCCCTTCGGGACAGGATAATTCACCCCTCCACTTT.